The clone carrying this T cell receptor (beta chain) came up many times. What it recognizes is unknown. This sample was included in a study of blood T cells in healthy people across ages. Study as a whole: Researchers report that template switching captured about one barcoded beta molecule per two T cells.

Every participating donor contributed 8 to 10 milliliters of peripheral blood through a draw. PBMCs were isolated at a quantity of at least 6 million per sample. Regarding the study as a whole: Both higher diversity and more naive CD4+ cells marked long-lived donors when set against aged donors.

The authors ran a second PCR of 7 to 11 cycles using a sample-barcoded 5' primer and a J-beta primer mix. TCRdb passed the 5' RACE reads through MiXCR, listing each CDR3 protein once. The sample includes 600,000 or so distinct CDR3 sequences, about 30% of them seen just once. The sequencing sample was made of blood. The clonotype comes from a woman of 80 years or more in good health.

The CDR3 sequence is CASSLGTGAITF. CDR3 sequence (DNA): TGTGCCAGCAGCCTCGGGACAGGGGCGATCACCTTC. This rearrangement joins TRBV7-8 to TRBJ1-2, with 10 bases aligning to TRBD1. This CDR3 comprises 12 residues. Trimming took 5 bases from V and 13 from J; bases not matched to a gene: 7. Germline assignment: CDR1 SGHVS and CDR2 FQNEAQ.